The present entry profiles one T cell receptor beta chain with its context. This clone has a handful of counts. Its cognate antigen has yet to be identified. The sample holds no much larger clone one base away, and base qualities are not on file. This specimen belongs to a study of cytomegalovirus exposure and HLA in healthy donors (dated by TCRdb to 2017 to 2019). Study-level background: According to an earlier analysis of 587 of the donors, about 180 million T cells yielded approximately 120 million unique TCR beta sequences and about 300 Gb of sequence data. An early release that covered 500 to 800 HLA-typed donors contained about 300 gigabases of sequencing data and 65 million to 100 million unique TCR sequences. The genetic ancestry cluster associated with self-reported Caucasian donors included approximately 85% of the roughly 400 genotyped donors. The study aimed to test whether signatures of past pathogen exposure could be identified by cataloging public T cell receptors. Using immunosequencing, the study profiled T cell repertoires from 640 or so subjects and related those repertoires to cytomegalovirus serostatus. Besides the first cohort of approximately 710 subjects, a separate validation cohort made up of 120 different subjects was used. To predict cytomegalovirus infection status, the study combined high-throughput TCR immunosequencing, statistical association of individual TCRs with disease status, and machine learning. In a later analysis, previously published TCR beta repertoires from several hundred donors were re-analyzed and high-resolution HLA genotyping was added so that TCR occurrence patterns could be studied. Rather than drawing on any new phenotypic data, the later analysis identified candidate immune exposures from TCR beta sequences and the way those sequences occurred across donors. To decide whether each TCR beta V gene segment behaved as functional or pseudogenic, an earlier analysis of some 540 of the donors relied on high-throughput TCR beta sequencing. Donor age, sex, ethnicity and CMV serostatus were compiled alongside the repertoire data. Genome-wide SNP genotypes for about three fifths of the 666 donors were used in a later genetic analysis, which treated that subset as a discovery cohort. All discovery cohort repertoires had been generated using a single sequencing platform. Class I and class II HLA loci were covered by the typing at four-digit resolution. The number of typed donors differed by locus: about 629-630 for A, B, C, DRB1 and DQB1; approximately 520 for DQA1; 606 for DPA1; and 400 to 480 for DPB1. A handful of DR-DQ haplotypes were handled as single units for association and clustering because linkage in the cohort was strong. Among roughly 400 genotyped donors of the cohort, an average of around 250,000 unique TCR beta nucleotide sequences was sequenced per donor, of which about 18% were non-productive. General study outcomes and caveats: In a later analysis, about 17,000 TCR beta sequences were associated with specific HLA alleles at a false discovery rate of 0.05. Because counts were too low, about 15 rarely observed V segments, including chromosome 9 orphons, were left out of the earlier analysis of a few hundred of the donors. In a later analysis, several top co-occurrence clusters were reported to appear linked to parvovirus B19, influenza, CMV and Epstein-Barr virus. A later analysis found that most CMV-associated TCR beta chains appeared HLA-restricted, with HLA associations seemingly driven largely by CMV exposure. A cluster of highly shared sequence variants was judged likely to be a technical artifact of the sequencing pipeline. Because HLA typing was unavailable for some donors at each locus, only the typed subset was used in association tests. Some IMGT-functional V segments, including TRBV6-2 and TRBV6-3, could not be told apart with the 87-base-pair reads, so those segments were excluded. In both the original and validation cohorts, the classifier was reported to diagnose cytomegalovirus status with high specificity and sensitivity. In a later analysis, HLA-associated TCR beta chains showed more clonal expansion and lower generation probabilities than non-associated chains that were equally common. Sequencing depth was assumed to be roughly uniform across donors in the presence/absence analyses, though that assumption may not hold. Correlated functional status among segregating V segments might reflect linkage disequilibrium, but an unknown experimental factor could not be ruled out. A further reported finding was that TCR beta sequences accurately predicted the HLA-A and HLA-B alleles for most subjects in the first cohort. An earlier analysis of some 590 of the donors showed that most TCR beta V segments appeared in productive rearrangements either about 87% or about 30% of the time, which broadly matched IMGT annotations. Compared with the roughly 710-donor mean, donors in an Asian-associated ancestry cluster had fewer N-insertions in productive TCRs, according to a later genetic analysis. In a later genetic analysis, a missense DCLRE1C variant was associated with V-gene and J-gene trimming of TCR beta chains, and the association was replicated in an independent cohort. In vitro tests confirmed that a few of the cytomegalovirus-associated TCR beta chains recognize cytomegalovirus antigens. Most TCR sequences were seen in very few donors, while some public TCRs were found in many individuals. The only immune exposure information available for the cohort was CMV serostatus. When HLA alleles, especially DR and DQ, strongly co-occurred, TCR associations were difficult to assign to individual alleles. The authors suggested that the approach could potentially be generalized to other disease states and immunological phenotypes. In this cohort, only TCR beta chains were sequenced, and detectable features were limited by the absence of alpha or paired-chain data. According to a later analysis, TCR association rates differed among HLA loci, with DRB1 alleles showing the most associated TCRs and HLA-C alleles showing the fewest. The study gave a list of about 160 TCR beta chains associated with cytomegalovirus.

The germline V gene encodes CDR1 MGHRA and CDR2 YSYEKL. The CDR3 runs 14 amino acids, cysteine and phenylalanine included. The read is trimmed to its CDR3 DNA, 42 bases read in frame from base 1. V loses 1 base of germline sequence and J loses 4 bases, and the interval between the two ends is 11 bases. The method behind the library was the immunoSEQ multiplex PCR assay. A mixture of 60 forward primers for TCR Vbeta segments and 13 reverse primers for TCR Jbeta segments was used in the multiplex PCR. The CDR3 region of rearranged TCR beta genes was amplified from genomic DNA by a multiplex PCR assay. The amplified TCR beta libraries were sequenced on the Illumina HiSeq System as 87-base-pair reads. The study's own analysis went as follows. A later analysis tallied roughly 76 million unique TCR beta chains across the 700 or so repertoires, and around 9.9 million of those chains were shared by two or more donors. Raw reads were error-corrected and collapsed into unique sequences with a nearest-neighbor algorithm that merged closely related sequences to remove PCR and sequencing errors. CDR3 sequences were aligned to IMGT reference sequences to assign V, D and J gene segments. For a sequence to be retained, a match of at least six nucleotides to both a V gene segment and a J gene segment was required. Rearrangements were classified as productive when the CDR3 lacked stop codons and remained in frame with V and J, and all other rearrangements were classified as non-productive. Following IMGT convention, CDR3 was defined as the stretch from the second conserved V-encoded cysteine to the conserved J-encoded phenylalanine. In an earlier analysis of 550 to 650 of the donors, sequences lacking an unambiguous match to a single V gene segment were excluded. In an earlier analysis of 450 to 750 of the donors, a V segment was called functional when productive rearrangements were above 56.7%, and segregating when the standard deviation between donors exceeded 5%. A statistical classification framework was built to diagnose cytomegalovirus status from the catalog of TCR beta chain sequences. A later analysis assigned V and J genes by comparing TCR nucleotide sequences with IMGT/GENE-DB human TR gene sequences. A later analysis assigned CDR3 sequences and most-parsimonious VDJ recombination scenarios with the TCRdist pipeline. In a later analysis, each TCR beta chain was defined by its CDR3 amino acid sequence together with its V-gene family, and reads without a unique V-gene family were excluded. To address suspected cross-contamination and a sequencing artifact, a later analysis removed over 500 highly shared, low-generation-probability nucleotide sequences. For each public chain, a later analysis derived a clonal expansion index from normalized ranks of inferred template counts within each repertoire. A later analysis computed generation probabilities with a VDJ recombination model fitted to out-of-frame rearrangements, and checked the results against IGoR. A later analysis scored TCR-TCR, TCR-HLA and TCR-CMV co-occurrence with hypergeometric tests, applying a repertoire-size bias correction to TCR pairs. False discovery rates were estimated in a later analysis by permuting HLA or CMV assignments 20 times. In a later analysis, co-occurring TCRs were grouped with DBSCAN, and TCRdist sequence similarity was added when clustering was performed within HLA-allele-positive subsets. For co-occurrence clustering, repertoires with fewer than 30,000 or more than 120,000 public chains were excluded, along with 4 to 6 repertoires with anomalous nucleotide sharing. This immuneACCESS table, as held by TCRdb, lists in-frame sequences with V and J called but not all clones. Of the missing ones, under half trace to an unresolved V gene in checked studies; the others have no known cause. V and J calls and clone size are copied from that table; D and trimming were computed from the DNA. The sample table holds about 36,000 clones, of which roughly three quarters were seen once. The ten top clones hold less than 8.5% of the sample.

In total, over 600 healthy bone marrow donors made up the cohort. At the time of sampling, all cohort members were nominally healthy, though unrecorded immune exposures were likely present. The donor was CMV seronegative and was included in the group of 352 seronegative cohort members. Each donor provided a peripheral blood sample, and peripheral blood mononuclear cells were used for TCR beta sequencing. The Qiagen DNeasy Blood Extraction Kit was used to extract genomic DNA from the blood cell samples. This receptor was identified in a man in his thirties or forties in good health and CMV-seronegative. Sequences were obtained from PBMCs. The chain couples TRBV4-1 to TRBJ2-7; TRBD1 is a possible D gene, resting on 6 matching bases. CDR3 protein: CASSQGTVDYEQYF. The base sequence is TGCGCCAGCAGCCAAGGGACAGTAGATTACGAGCAGTACTTC.